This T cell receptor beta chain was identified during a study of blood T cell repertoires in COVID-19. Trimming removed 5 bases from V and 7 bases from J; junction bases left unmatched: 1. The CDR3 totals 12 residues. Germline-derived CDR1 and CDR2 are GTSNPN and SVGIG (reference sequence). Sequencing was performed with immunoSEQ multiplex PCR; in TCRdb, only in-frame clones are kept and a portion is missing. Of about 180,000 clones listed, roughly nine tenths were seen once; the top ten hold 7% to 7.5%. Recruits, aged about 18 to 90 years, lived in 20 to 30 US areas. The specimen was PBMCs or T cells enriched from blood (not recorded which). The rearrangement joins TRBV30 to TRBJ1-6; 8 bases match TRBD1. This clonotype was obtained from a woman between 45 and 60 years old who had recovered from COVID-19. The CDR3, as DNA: TGTGCCTGGGACAGGGGAAATTCACCCCTCCACTTT. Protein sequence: CAWDRGNSPLHF.